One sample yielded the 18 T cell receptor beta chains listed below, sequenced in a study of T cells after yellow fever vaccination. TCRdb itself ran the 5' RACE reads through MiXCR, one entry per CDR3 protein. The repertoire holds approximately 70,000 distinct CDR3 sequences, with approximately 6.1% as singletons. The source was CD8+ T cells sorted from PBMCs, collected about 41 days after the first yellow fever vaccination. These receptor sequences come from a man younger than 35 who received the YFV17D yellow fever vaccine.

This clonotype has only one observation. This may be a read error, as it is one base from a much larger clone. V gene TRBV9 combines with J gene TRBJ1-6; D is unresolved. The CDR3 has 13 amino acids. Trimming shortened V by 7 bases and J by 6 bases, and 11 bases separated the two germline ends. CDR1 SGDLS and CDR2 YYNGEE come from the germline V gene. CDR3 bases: TGTGCCAGCTGCGGGCAGTCTAATTCACCCCTCCACTTT. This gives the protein CASCGQSNSPLHF.

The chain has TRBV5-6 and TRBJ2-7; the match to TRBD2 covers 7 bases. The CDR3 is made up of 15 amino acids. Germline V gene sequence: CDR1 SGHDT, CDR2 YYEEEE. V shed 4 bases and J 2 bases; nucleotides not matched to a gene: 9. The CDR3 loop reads CASSPLSGGPYEQYV. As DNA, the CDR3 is TGTGCCAGCAGCCCCCTATCGGGAGGCCCCTACGAGCAGTACGTC.

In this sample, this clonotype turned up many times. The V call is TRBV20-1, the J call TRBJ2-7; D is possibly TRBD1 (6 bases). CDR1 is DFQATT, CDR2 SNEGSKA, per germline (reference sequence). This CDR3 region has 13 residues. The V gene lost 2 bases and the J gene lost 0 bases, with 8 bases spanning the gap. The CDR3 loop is CSARTQGSYEQYV. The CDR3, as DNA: TGCAGTGCTAGAACACAGGGCTCCTACGAGCAGTACGTC.

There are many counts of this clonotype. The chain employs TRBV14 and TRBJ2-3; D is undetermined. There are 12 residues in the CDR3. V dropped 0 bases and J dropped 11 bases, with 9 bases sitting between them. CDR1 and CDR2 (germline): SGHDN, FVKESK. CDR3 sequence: CASSQEQIRQYF. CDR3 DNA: TGTGCCAGCAGCCAAGAACAGATACGGCAGTATTTT.

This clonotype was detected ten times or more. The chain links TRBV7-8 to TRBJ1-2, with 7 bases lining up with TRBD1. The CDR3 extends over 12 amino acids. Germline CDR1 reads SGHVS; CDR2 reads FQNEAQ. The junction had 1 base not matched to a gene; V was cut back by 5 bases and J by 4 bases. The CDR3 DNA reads TGTGCCAGCAGCAGGGACAGCTATGGCTACACCTTC. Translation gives CASSRDSYGYTF.

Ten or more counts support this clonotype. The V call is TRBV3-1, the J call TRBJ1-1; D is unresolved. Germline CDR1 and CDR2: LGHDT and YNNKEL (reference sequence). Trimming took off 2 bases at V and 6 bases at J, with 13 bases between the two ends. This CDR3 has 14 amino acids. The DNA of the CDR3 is TGTGCCAGCAGCCAAACCGCGAGTAGGTCTGAAGCTTTCTTT. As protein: CASSQTASRSEAFF.

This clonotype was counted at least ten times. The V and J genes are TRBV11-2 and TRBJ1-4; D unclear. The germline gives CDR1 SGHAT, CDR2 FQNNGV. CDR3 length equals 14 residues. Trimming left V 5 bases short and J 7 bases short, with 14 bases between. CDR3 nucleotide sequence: TGTGCCAGCAGCCAGTGGGGTGGACGTGAAAAACTGTTTTTT. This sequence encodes CASSQWGGREKLFF.

CDR3 nucleotide sequence: TGTGCCAGTATCCCGACAGGGGGCTCCTACAATGAGCAGTTCTTC. Protein: CASIPTGGSYNEQFF. The V gene is TRBV19, the J gene TRBJ2-1; 9 positions match TRBD1. The CDR3 has 15 residues. The J segment lost 0 bases and the V segment lost 7 bases, leaving 4 bases of the junction unmatched. Germline CDR1 reads LNHDA; CDR2 reads SQIVND (reference sequence).

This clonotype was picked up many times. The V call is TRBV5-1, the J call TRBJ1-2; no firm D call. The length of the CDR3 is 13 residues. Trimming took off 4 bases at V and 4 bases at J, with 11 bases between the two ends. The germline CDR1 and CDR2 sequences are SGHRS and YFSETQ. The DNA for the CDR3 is TGCGCCAGCAGCGAGTCAGGAGGCTATGGCTACACCTTC. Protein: CASSESGGYGYTF.

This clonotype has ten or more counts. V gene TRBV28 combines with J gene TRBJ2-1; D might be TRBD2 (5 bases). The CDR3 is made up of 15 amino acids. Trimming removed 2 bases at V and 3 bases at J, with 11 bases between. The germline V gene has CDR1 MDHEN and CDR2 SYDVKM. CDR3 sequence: CASSLALAYYNEQFF. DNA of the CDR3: TGTGCCAGCAGTTTAGCGCTAGCCTACTACAATGAGCAGTTCTTC.

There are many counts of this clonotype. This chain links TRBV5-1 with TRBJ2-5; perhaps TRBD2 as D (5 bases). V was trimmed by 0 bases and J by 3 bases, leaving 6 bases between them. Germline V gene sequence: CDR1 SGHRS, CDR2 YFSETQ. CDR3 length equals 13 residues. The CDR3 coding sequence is TGCGCCAGCAGCTTGGGGAGGAAAGAGACCCAGTACTTC. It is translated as CASSLGRKETQYF.

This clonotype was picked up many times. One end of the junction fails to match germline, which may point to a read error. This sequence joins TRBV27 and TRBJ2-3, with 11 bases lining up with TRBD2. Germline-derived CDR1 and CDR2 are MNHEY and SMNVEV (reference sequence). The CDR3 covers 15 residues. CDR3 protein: CASSGLAGSTDSQYF. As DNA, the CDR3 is TGTGCCAGCAGTGGACTAGCGGGTAGCACAGATTCGCAGTATTTT.

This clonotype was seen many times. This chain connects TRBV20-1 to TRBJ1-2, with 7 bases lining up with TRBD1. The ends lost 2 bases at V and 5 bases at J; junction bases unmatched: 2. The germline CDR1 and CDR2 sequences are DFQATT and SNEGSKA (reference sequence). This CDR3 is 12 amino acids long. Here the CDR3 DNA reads TGCAGTGCTAGAAACAGGGGATATGGCTACACCTTC. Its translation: CSARNRGYGYTF.

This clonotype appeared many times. The CDR3 DNA reads as TGTGCCAGCAGTTACGTGGTTCCCCGGGACACCTACGAGCAGTACTTC. Encoded protein: CASSYVVPRDTYEQYF. This chain connects TRBV6-2 or TRBV6-3 to TRBJ2-7; tentative D call: TRBD1 (6 bases). The CDR3 sequence is 16 residues long. Germline V gives CDR1 MNHEY, CDR2 SVGEGT. Trimming removed 2 bases from V and 2 bases from J, with 16 bases in between.

CDR3 bases: TGCAGTGCCCCGGTGGACACTGAAGCTTTCTTT. This sequence encodes CSAPVDTEAFF. J is TRBJ1-1 and V is TRBV20-1; no clear D gene. V was clipped by 6 bases and J by 3 bases, with 8 bases between them. The CDR3 totals 11 residues. Germline assignment: CDR1 DFQATT and CDR2 SNEGSKA (reference sequence).

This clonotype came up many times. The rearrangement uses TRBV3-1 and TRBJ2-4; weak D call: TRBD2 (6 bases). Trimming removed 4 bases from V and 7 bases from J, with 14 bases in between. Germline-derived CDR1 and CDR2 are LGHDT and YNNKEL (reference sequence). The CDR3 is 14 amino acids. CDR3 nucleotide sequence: TGTGCCAGCAGCCTTACCGGGACTTTCAACATTCAGTACTTC. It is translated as CASSLTGTFNIQYF.

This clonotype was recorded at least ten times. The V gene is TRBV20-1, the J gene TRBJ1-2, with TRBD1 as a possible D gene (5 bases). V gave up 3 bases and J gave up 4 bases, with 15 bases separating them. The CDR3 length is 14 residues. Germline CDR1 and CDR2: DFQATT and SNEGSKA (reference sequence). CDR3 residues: CSASEAGILYGYTF. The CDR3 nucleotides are TGCAGTGCTAGTGAAGCAGGGATCCTCTATGGCTACACCTTC.

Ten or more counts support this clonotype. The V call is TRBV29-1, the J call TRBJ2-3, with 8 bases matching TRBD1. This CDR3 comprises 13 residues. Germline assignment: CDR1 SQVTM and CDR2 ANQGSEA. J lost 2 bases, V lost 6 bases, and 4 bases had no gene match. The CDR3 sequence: CSVRTGLTDTQYF. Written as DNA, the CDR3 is TGCAGCGTAAGGACAGGGCTCACAGATACGCAGTATTTT.